This T cell receptor (beta chain) was captured by sequencing in a study of cytomegalovirus exposure and HLA in healthy donors. While unrecorded immune exposures were likely, the donors were nominally healthy when sampled. Both 60 Vbeta primers and 13 Jbeta primers went into the PCR. Libraries were prepared by immunoSEQ multiplex PCR; TCRdb keeps only in-frame clonotypes and omits some of them. The sample data list roughly 70,000 clones. Sequenced material: PBMCs. The TCR sequence derives from a man between 35 and 55 years old in good health and CMV-seronegative.

CDR3 bases: TGTGCCAGCAGTGAACAGGGAAGCACAGATACGCAGTATTTT. This codes for CASSEQGSTDTQYF. The gene calls are TRBV6-5 and TRBJ2-3; D may be TRBD1 (6 bases). With 5 bases removed from V and 0 bases from J, the gap between germline ends came to 9 bases. Germline CDR1 reads MNHEY; CDR2 reads SVGAGI. This CDR3 comprises 14 residues.